This paragraph reports one T cell receptor (beta chain). Its antigen is still unknown. This record comes from a study of CD8+ T cells in alopecia areata. Study-level background: Scoring of treated patients' severity used the percentage of affected scalp area.

RNA, once extracted, was reverse transcribed into cDNA for use as the sequencing template. Assay: immunoSEQ multiplex PCR; the TCRdb copy retains only in-frame clones and omits some. The table includes under 110,000 clones, about 61% detected once. Treatment of the sample: oral pan-JAK inhibitor, 5-10 mg twice daily. Findings and limits, study-wide: Normal-skin resident alphabeta T cells also appear among scalp sample sequences. For patients receiving tofacitinib, scalp clonality and expanded CD8+ clones among the top 100 significantly decreased. Association of baseline CD8+ expansion with response is uncertain owing to one nonresponder.

The CDR3 covers 12 residues. The germline V gene has CDR1 GTSNPN and CDR2 SVGIG (reference sequence). V was cut by 4 bases and J by 8 bases, with 11 bases left in between. The J gene is TRBJ2-2, the V gene TRBV30; D perhaps matches TRBD1 (6 bases). Sequences were derived from CD8+ T cells sorted from blood, sampled between weeks 55 and 65, from a patient treated with tofacitinib. This TCR was recovered from a human donor with alopecia areata. CDR3 sequence: CAWNLDRGELFF. CDR3 coding DNA: TGTGCCTGGAACCTAGACAGGGGGGAGCTGTTTTTT.